This T cell receptor (beta chain) stems from a study of blood T cell repertoires in COVID-19. In germline, CDR1 is SGHTA, CDR2 FQGNSA. The CDR3 sequence is 14 residues long. Losses at the gene ends were 2 bases for V and 8 bases for J; bases not matched to a gene: 6. The protocol was immunoSEQ multiplex PCR, while the TCRdb copy is restricted to in-frame clones and leaves out a portion. This table has approximately 150,000 clones, about 81% appearing once. This chain uses TRBV7-2 with TRBJ1-2; 9 positions agree with TRBD1. Sequencing was done on a sample of peripheral blood. The sequence derives from a woman aged 80 or over with acute or convalescent COVID-19. CDR3 bases: TGTGCCAGCAGCTTATACGGGACAGGGTCCGGCTACACCTTC. Encoded protein: CASSLYGTGSGYTF.